The 14 T cell receptor beta chains reported below all come from one sample, sequenced in a study of T cells after yellow fever vaccination. TCRdb called the 5' RACE reads again in MiXCR, with one record for every CDR3 protein. The sample lists some 320,000 distinct CDR3 sequences; 8.5% to 10% were seen once. This sample comprised PBMCs, obtained on the day of the first yellow fever vaccination. These receptors all stem from a man aged 18 to 29 who received the YFV17D yellow fever vaccine.

This clonotype showed up many times. This chain uses TRBV6-2 or TRBV6-3 with TRBJ1-1, with a weak D call TRBD1 (5 bases). Germline assignment: CDR1 MNHEY and CDR2 SVGEGT. V shed 2 bases and J shed 2 bases, with 6 bases lying between them. The CDR3 totals 13 residues. The CDR3, as DNA: TGTGCCAGCAGTTACCGGGACAACACTGAAGCTTTCTTT. This sequence encodes CASSYRDNTEAFF.

The rearrangement uses TRBV12-5 and TRBJ2-7; D gene ambiguous. The germline V gene encodes CDR1 LGHNT and CDR2 FRNRAP. V shed 7 bases and J shed 2 bases, with 9 bases lying between them. The CDR3 has 12 residues. The CDR3 protein is CASVSGPYEQYF. For the CDR3, the DNA is TGTGCTAGTGTCTCCGGGCCCTACGAGCAGTACTTC. Supplemented by reference TRBV12-5 and TRBJ2-7, the full variable domain reads DARVTQTPRHKVTEMGQEVTMRCQPILGHNTVFWYRQTMMQGLELLAYFRNRAPLDDSGMPKDRFSAEMPDATLATLKIQPSEPRDSAVYFCASVSGPYEQYFGPGTRLTVT.

This clonotype has just a few counts. The chain couples TRBV5-1 to TRBJ2-2; D is uncertain. This CDR3 is built from 13 residues. Germline V gene lookup returns CDR1 SGHRS and CDR2 YFSETQ. V was cut by 3 bases and J by 5 bases, with 8 bases left in between. The CDR3 DNA reads as TGCGCCAGCAGCTCCACTTTGACCGGGGAGCTGTTTTTT. This translates into CASSSTLTGELFF.

The chain couples TRBV20-1 to TRBJ1-6; D is unresolved. CDR1 and CDR2 from the germline V gene are DFQATT and SNEGSKA (reference sequence). The germline V and J ends were trimmed by 0 bases and 0 bases, with 12 bases remaining between them. The CDR3 has 17 amino acids. The CDR3, as DNA: TGCAGTGCTAGAGATGGCAGGTTGAGCTCCTATAATTCACCCCTCCACTTT. It encodes CSARDGRLSSYNSPLHF.

The CDR3 loop is CASSPGTPTTEAFF. In nucleotides, the CDR3 is TGCGCCAGCTCTCCAGGGACACCCACCACTGAAGCTTTCTTT. The chain carries TRBV5-1 and TRBJ1-1; a weak D match, TRBD1 (6 bases). Per germline, CDR1 SGHRS and CDR2 YFSETQ. CDR3 size: 14 residues. V was shortened by 7 bases and J by 4 bases, with 17 bases between the two germline ends. The complete variable domain, with remaining parts taken from reference TRBV5-1 and TRBJ1-1, reads KAGVTQTPRYLIKTRGQQVTLSCSPISGHRSVSWYQQTPGQGLQFLFEYFSETQRNKGNFPGRFSGRQFSNSRSEMNVSTLELGDSALYLCASSPGTPTTEAFFGQGTRLTVV.

This clonotype was picked up a small number of times. The chain has TRBV7-2 and TRBJ2-5; TRBD2 aligns across 8 bases. Per germline, CDR1 SGHTA and CDR2 FQGNSA. V was clipped by 1 base and J by 4 bases; unmatched bases: 8. The CDR3 spans 16 residues. The CDR3 loop is CASSLGLARGPETQYF. As DNA, the CDR3 is TGTGCCAGCAGCTTAGGACTAGCGCGGGGGCCAGAGACCCAGTACTTC.

Concerning this clonotype itself: One junction end does not reproduce the germline sequence, and a read error may be involved. V is TRBV18 and J is TRBJ2-5, with TRBD1 matching 7 bases. CDR3 size: 14 residues. CDR1 is KGHSH, CDR2 LQKENI, per germline. For the CDR3, the DNA is TGTGCCAGCTCCCTCCGACAGGGAGAAGAGACTCAGTACTTC. This codes for CASSLRQGEETQYF.

A note on this clonotype: As the CDR3 is not closed by the conserved phenylalanine or tryptophan, this likely results from a read error. This sequence joins TRBV7-2 and TRBJ1-3, with D hard to call. CDR3 length: 14 residues. Trimming left V 6 bases short and J 0 bases short, with 9 bases between. CDR1 SGHTA and CDR2 FQGNSA come from the germline V gene. The CDR3 loop reads CASRETLSGNTIYS. The DNA for the CDR3 is TGTGCCAGCAGAGAAACGCTCTCTGGAAACACCATATATTCT.

This clonotype was detected only a few times. The chain links TRBV6-2 or TRBV6-3 to TRBJ2-7; D is undetermined. V lost 4 bases and J lost 3, with 7 bases in between. CDR1 and CDR2 from the germline V gene are MNHEY and SVGEGT. This CDR3 comprises 12 residues. CDR3 protein: CASSSRLYEQYF. The CDR3 region has the DNA TGTGCCAGCAGTTCCAGACTCTACGAGCAGTACTTC.

Ten or more counts support this clonotype. This chain joins TRBV20-1 and TRBJ2-5; no clear D gene. Germline CDR1 is DFQATT and CDR2 is SNEGSKA (reference sequence). This CDR3 spans 11 amino acids. V was trimmed by 1 base and J by 2 bases, leaving 2 bases between them. This CDR3 reads CSARGQETQYF. The CDR3, as DNA: TGCAGTGCTAGAGGTCAAGAGACCCAGTACTTC.

This clonotype came up many times. The chain carries TRBV9 and TRBJ2-5, with D perhaps TRBD1 or TRBD2 (5 bases each). Germline CDR1 SGDLS, CDR2 YYNGEE. V shed 5 bases and J shed 3 bases, with 8 bases lying between them. The CDR3 runs 12 residues. This chain's CDR3 is CASSGGEETQYF. In DNA, the CDR3 is TGTGCCAGCAGTGGGGGAGAAGAGACCCAGTACTTC.

This clonotype was picked up many times. V and J are TRBV3-1 and TRBJ2-1; 12 nucleotides line up with TRBD2. The CDR3 length is 19 residues. Trimming removed 1 base from V and 0 bases from J; junction bases left unmatched: 7. CDR1 is LGHDT and CDR2 is YNNKEL in the germline V gene (reference sequence). CDR3 protein: CASSQGGLAGGYSYNEQFF. The DNA for the CDR3 is TGTGCCAGCAGCCAAGGGGGCCTAGCGGGGGGGTACTCCTACAATGAGCAGTTCTTC.

The gene calls are TRBV21-1 and TRBJ2-1; TRBD1 is the table's D call, not checked against the DNA. TRBV21-1 is a pseudogene. There are 14 residues in the CDR3. The chain's CDR3 is CASSKGELDNEQFF. As DNA, the CDR3 is TGTGCCAGCAGCAAGGGGGAGTTGGACAATGAGCAGTTCTTC.

This clonotype showed up just a few times. The chain links TRBV11-2 to TRBJ2-5; D perhaps matches TRBD2 (6 bases). Trimming left V 4 bases short and J 5 bases short, with 11 bases between. CDR3 length: 13 residues. Germline V gene data show CDR1 as SGHAT and CDR2 as FQNNGV. The DNA for the CDR3 is TGTGCCAGCAGCTCGGACTACAGTGAGACCCAGTACTTC. Translating gives CASSSDYSETQYF. The full variable domain, rest sourced from reference TRBV11-2 and TRBJ2-5, is EAGVAQSPRYKIIEKRQSVAFWCNPISGHATLYWYQQILGQGPKLLIQFQNNGVVDDSQLPKDRFSAERLKGVDSTLKIQPAKLEDSAVYLCASSSDYSETQYFGPGTRLLVL.